The clone carrying this T cell receptor beta chain was detected only a few times. Its antigen is not known. Template-switching 5'RACE yielded the TCR cDNA; a universal primer site and UMIs were added in the process. TCRdb re-analysed the 5' RACE reads in MiXCR, keeping a single row per CDR3 protein. This sample has 240,000 or so distinct CDR3 sequences; around 7% occur once, and the top ten carry approximately 0.85%. V gave up 0 bases and J gave up 0 bases; unmatched junction bases: 11. The germline V gene encodes CDR1 DFQATT and CDR2 SNEGSKA (reference sequence). CDR3 length: 18 amino acids. This record belongs to a study of T cells after yellow fever vaccination. Study-wide background: Fractions low in cell number were prepared with SMART-Seq v4 Ultra Low Input. The study, taken as a whole, reports: Any FACS-sorted repertoire could hold abundant clonotypes that contaminate it from the bulk population.

V gene TRBV20-1 combines with J gene TRBJ2-1; 7 positions match TRBD2. The sample here was CD4+ T cells sorted from PBMCs, taken 15 days after the yellow fever booster vaccination. The receptor was derived from a young man who received the YFV17D yellow fever vaccine. The CDR3 sequence: CSAREASGLGSSYNEQFF. DNA for the CDR3: TGCAGTGCTAGAGAGGCTAGCGGACTCGGGAGCTCCTACAATGAGCAGTTCTTC.